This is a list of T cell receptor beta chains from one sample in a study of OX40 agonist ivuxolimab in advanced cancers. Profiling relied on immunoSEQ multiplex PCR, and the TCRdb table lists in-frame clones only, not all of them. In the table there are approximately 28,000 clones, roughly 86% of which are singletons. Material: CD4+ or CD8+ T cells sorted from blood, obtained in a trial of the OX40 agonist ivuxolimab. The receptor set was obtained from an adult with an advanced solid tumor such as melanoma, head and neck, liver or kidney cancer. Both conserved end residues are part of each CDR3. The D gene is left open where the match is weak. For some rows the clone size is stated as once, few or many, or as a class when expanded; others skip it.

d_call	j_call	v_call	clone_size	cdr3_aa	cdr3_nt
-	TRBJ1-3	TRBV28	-	CASTEVTGNTIYF	TGTGCCAGCACTGAGGTCACTGGAAACACCATATATTTT
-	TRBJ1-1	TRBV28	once	CASRRPDSNTEAFF	TGTGCCAGCAGGCGCCCAGACAGTAACACTGAAGCTTTCTTT
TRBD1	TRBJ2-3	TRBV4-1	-	CASSYRGPSTDTQYF	TGCGCCAGCAGTTACAGGGGACCAAGCACAGATACGCAGTATTTT
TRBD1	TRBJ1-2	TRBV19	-	CASRGQGANYGYTF	TGTGCCAGTAGGGGACAGGGGGCTAACTATGGCTACACCTTC
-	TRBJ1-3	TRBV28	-	CASSLSPSSGNTIYF	TGTGCCAGCAGTTTGTCGCCGAGCTCTGGAAACACCATATATTTT
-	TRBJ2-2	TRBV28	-	CASSDNTGELFF	TGTGCCAGCTCGGACAACACCGGGGAGCTGTTTTTT
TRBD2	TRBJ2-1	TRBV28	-	CASSLQRETNNEQFF	TGTGCCAGCAGTTTACAGCGGGAGACCAACAATGAGCAGTTCTTC
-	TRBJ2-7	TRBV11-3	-	CASSLTAGEQYF	TGTGCCAGCAGCTTAACCGCGGGTGAGCAGTACTTC
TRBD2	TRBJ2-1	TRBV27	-	CASSSGTSGSNEQFF	TGTGCCAGCAGTTCCGGGACTAGCGGGAGTAATGAGCAGTTCTTC
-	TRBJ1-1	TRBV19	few	CASSLGTDMNTEAFF	TGTGCCAGTAGTCTTGGGACGGACATGAACACTGAAGCTTTCTTT
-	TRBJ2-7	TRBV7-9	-	CASSLDFEQYF	TGTGCCAGCAGCTTAGATTTCGAGCAGTACTTC
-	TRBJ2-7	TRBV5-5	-	CASSFGYSYEQYF	TGTGCCAGCAGCTTCGGGTACTCCTACGAGCAGTACTTC
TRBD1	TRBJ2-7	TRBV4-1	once	CASSQRTGVYEQYF	TGCGCCAGCAGCCAGAGGACAGGGGTCTACGAGCAGTACTTC
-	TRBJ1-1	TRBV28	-	CASNRGSAEAFF	TGTGCCAGCAACCGGGGGTCAGCTGAAGCTTTCTTT
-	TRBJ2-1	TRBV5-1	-	CASSPAGAYNEQFF	TGCGCCAGCAGCCCGGCAGGGGCGTACAATGAGCAGTTCTTC
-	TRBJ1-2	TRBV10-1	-	CASSEFIGDGYTF	TGCGCCAGCAGTGAATTCATAGGGGATGGCTACACCTTC
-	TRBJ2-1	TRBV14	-	CASSPRSSYNEQFF	TGTGCCAGCAGCCCCCGGTCTTCCTACAATGAGCAGTTCTTC
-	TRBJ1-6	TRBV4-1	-	CASSQERQPNSPLHF	TGCGCCAGCAGCCAAGAGCGACAGCCTAATTCACCCCTCCACTTT
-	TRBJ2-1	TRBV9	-	CASSGGTLYNEQFF	TGTGCCAGCAGCGGGGGGACCCTCTACAATGAGCAGTTCTTC
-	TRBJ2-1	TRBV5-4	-	CASSGGGTHNEQFF	TGTGCCAGCAGCGGCGGCGGGACCCACAATGAGCAGTTCTTC
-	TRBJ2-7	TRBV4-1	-	CASSQDWTGSYEQYF	TGCGCCAGCAGCCAAGATTGGACTGGTTCCTACGAGCAGTACTTC
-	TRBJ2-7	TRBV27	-	CASSSTGTVSYEQYF	TGTGCCAGCAGTTCGACCGGGACGGTCTCCTACGAGCAGTACTTC
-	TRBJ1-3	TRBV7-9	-	CASSLGPANSGNTIYF	TGTGCCAGCAGCCTTGGGCCAGCAAACTCTGGAAACACCATATATTTT
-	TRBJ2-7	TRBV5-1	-	CASSDGTVPGEQYF	TGCGCCAGCAGCGACGGGACGGTTCCGGGCGAGCAGTACTTC
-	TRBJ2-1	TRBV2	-	CASRTPQYRIEFF	TGTGCCAGCAGAACGCCTCAATACAGGATTGAGTTCTTC
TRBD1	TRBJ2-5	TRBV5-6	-	CASREGQETIQETQYF	TGTGCCAGCAGGGAGGGACAGGAAACAATCCAAGAGACCCAGTACTTC
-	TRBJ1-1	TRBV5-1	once	CASSPQQLGDTEAFF	TGCGCCAGCAGCCCCCAACAGTTAGGGGACACTGAAGCTTTCTTT
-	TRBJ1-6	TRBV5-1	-	CASSSDSSYNSPLHF	TGCGCCAGCAGTTCAGATTCCTCCTATAATTCACCCCTCCACTTT
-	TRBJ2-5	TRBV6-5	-	CASRGAGVYETQYF	TGTGCCAGCAGGGGGGCGGGAGTATATGAGACCCAGTACTTC
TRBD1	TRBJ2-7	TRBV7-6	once	CASSSTGGRDEQYF	TGTGCCAGCAGCTCGACAGGGGGCCGGGACGAGCAGTACTTC
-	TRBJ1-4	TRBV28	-	CASSLTAGNEKLFF	TGTGCCAGCAGTTTGACGGCGGGGAATGAAAAACTGTTTTTT
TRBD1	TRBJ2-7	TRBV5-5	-	CASSPAFGGQESSYEQYF	TGTGCCAGCAGCCCCGCCTTTGGGGGACAGGAGAGCTCCTACGAGCAGTACTTC
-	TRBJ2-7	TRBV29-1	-	CSALTDYEQYF	TGCAGCGCACTGACAGATTACGAGCAGTACTTC
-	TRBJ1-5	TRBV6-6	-	CASSSPPNMGQPQHF	TGTGCCAGCAGTAGCCCGCCCAACATGGGGCAGCCCCAGCATTTT
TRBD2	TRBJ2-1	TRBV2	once	CASSDPGGSGRYNEQFF	TGTGCCAGCAGTGACCCAGGGGGTAGCGGGAGGTACAATGAGCAGTTCTTC
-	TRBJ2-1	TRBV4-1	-	CASSQDRAGNEQFF	TGCGCCAGCAGCCAAGATAGGGCGGGCAATGAGCAGTTCTTC
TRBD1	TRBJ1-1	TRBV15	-	CATSRRDRGPEAFF	TGTGCCACCAGCAGACGAGACAGGGGACCTGAAGCTTTCTTT
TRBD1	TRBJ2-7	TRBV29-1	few	CSVEGTGYSYEQYF	TGCAGCGTTGAAGGGACAGGGTACTCGTACGAGCAGTACTTC
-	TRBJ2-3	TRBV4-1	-	CASSQLGRASRVDTQYF	TGCGCCAGCAGCCAACTCGGAAGGGCTAGTAGGGTAGATACGCAGTATTTT
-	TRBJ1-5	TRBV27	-	CASRRLDSNQPQHF	TGTGCCAGCAGGCGATTGGATAGCAATCAGCCCCAGCATTTT
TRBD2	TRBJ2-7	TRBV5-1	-	CASSSSWTSGFGYEQYF	TGCGCCAGCAGCTCCAGCTGGACTAGCGGCTTTGGATACGAGCAGTACTTC
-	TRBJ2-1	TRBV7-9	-	CASSVGSFEQFF	TGTGCCAGCAGCGTAGGTAGTTTTGAGCAGTTCTTC
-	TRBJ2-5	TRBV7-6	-	CASSPQGWGETQYF	TGTGCCAGCAGCCCTCAGGGGTGGGGAGAGACCCAGTACTTC
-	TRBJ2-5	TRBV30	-	CAWNLGTSQETQYF	TGTGCCTGGAATTTGGGGACATCGCAAGAGACCCAGTACTTC
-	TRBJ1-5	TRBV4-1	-	CASSPREGNQPQHF	TGCGCCAGCAGCCCCCGGGAGGGGAATCAGCCCCAGCATTTT
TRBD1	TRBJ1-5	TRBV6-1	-	CASSEGGQGGQPQHF	TGTGCCAGCAGTGAAGGTGGACAGGGAGGTCAGCCCCAGCATTTT
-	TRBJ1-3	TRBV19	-	CASSVGQFSGNTIYF	TGTGCCAGTAGTGTCGGACAGTTCTCTGGAAACACCATATATTTT
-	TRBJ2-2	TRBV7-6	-	CASSSYLTGELFF	TGTGCCAGCAGCTCGTACCTCACCGGGGAGCTGTTTTTT
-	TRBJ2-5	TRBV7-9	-	CASSSTTDIGRETQYF	TGTGCCAGCAGCTCCACCACGGACATAGGTCGAGAGACCCAGTACTTC
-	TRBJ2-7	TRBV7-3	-	CASSLMSGSEQYF	TGTGCCAGCAGCTTAATGTCTGGATCCGAGCAGTACTTC
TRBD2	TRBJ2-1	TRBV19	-	CASSTGWTRQKNNEQFF	TGTGCCAGTAGTACCGGATGGACTAGACAAAAAAACAATGAGCAGTTCTTC
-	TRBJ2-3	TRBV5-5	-	CASSLVGDTQYF	TGTGCCAGCAGCTTGGTCGGGGATACGCAGTATTTT
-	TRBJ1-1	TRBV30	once	CAWSVGGGTEAFF	TGTGCCTGGAGTGTAGGTGGCGGGACTGAAGCTTTCTTT
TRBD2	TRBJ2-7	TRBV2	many	CASSEWGESSGVYEQYF	TGTGCCAGCAGTGAGTGGGGGGAGAGTAGCGGGGTTTACGAGCAGTACTTC
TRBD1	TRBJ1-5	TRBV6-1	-	CASSEPFGGQPSNQPQHF	TGTGCCAGCAGTGAACCATTTGGGGGACAGCCTAGCAATCAGCCCCAGCATTTT
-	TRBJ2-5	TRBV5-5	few	CASSLDGETQYF	TGTGCCAGCAGCTTGGATGGGGAGACCCAGTACTTC
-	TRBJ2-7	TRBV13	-	CASSGRDEGYEQYF	TGTGCCAGCAGCGGCCGGGACGAAGGCTACGAGCAGTACTTC
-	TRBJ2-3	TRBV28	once	CASSPSGTDTQYF	TGTGCCAGCAGTCCCAGTGGTACAGATACGCAGTATTTT
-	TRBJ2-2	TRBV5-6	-	CASSLNGADTGELFF	TGTGCCAGCAGCTTGAACGGGGCCGACACCGGGGAGCTGTTTTTT
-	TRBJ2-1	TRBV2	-	CASSARPSSYNEQFF	TGTGCCAGCAGCGCAAGGCCTAGCTCCTACAATGAGCAGTTCTTC